This TCR beta chain was identified during a study of T cells in Graves' hyperthyroidism and ophthalmopathy. In the study overall: Peripheral blood sampling occurred at initial diagnosis, before any treatment.

The CDR3 loop spans 16 amino acids. Trimming stripped 3 bases from V and 2 bases from J, with 14 bases between. Germline assignment: CDR1 MDHEN and CDR2 SYDVKM. This clonotype has a count of ten or more. Using RNA transcripts as the source, TCR beta CDR3 regions were amplified. RT-PCR in the first round (using the HTBI primer set) targeted the TCR CDR3. MiXCR was run by TCRdb on the multiplex PCR reads, yielding one entry per CDR3 protein. Here the sample spans around 300,000 distinct CDR3 sequences, about 20% being singletons. The sequenced sample was blood. This chain connects TRBV28 to TRBJ2-4, with D possibly being TRBD2 (5 bases). The clonotype originates from a man aged 30 to 39 with Graves' ophthalmopathy. In nucleotides, the CDR3 is TGTGCCAGCAGTTTGGACCCTGAGGGTCCCAAAAACATTCAGTACTTC. It yields the protein CASSLDPEGPKNIQYF.